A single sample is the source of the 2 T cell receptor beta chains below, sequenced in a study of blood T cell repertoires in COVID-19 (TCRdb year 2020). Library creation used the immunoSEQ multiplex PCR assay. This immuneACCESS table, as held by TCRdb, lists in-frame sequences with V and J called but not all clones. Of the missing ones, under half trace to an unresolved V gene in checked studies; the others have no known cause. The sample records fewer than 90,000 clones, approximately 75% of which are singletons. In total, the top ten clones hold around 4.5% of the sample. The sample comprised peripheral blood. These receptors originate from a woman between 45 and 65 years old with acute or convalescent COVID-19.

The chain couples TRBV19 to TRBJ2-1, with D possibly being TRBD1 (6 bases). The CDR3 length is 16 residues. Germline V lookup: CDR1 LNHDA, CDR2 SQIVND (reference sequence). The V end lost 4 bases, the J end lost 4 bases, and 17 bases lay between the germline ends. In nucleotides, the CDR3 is TGTGCCAGTAGTACGTCAGGGACATTAATATACAATGAGCAGTTCTTC. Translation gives CASSTSGTLIYNEQFF.

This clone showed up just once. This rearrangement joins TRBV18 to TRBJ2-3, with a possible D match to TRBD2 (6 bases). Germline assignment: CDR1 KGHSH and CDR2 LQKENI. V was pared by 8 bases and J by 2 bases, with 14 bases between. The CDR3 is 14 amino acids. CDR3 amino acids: CASLREYDTDTQYF. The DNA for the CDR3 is TGTGCCAGCCTACGGGAGTATGACACAGATACGCAGTATTTT.